This passage covers 28 T cell receptor beta chains from one sample sequenced in a study of cytotoxic CD8 clonotypes in ibrutinib-treated CLL. The method was immunoSEQ multiplex PCR; TCRdb's version includes in-frame clones alone and lacks a portion of them. This table has about 140,000 clones, roughly 90% appearing once. The specimen was PBMCs, collected after 12 months of ibrutinib treatment. These receptors were obtained from a human donor with chronic lymphocytic leukemia.

This clone was seen a handful of times. The chain is built from TRBV6-5 and TRBJ1-2, with a weak D call TRBD1 (6 bases). Germline V gene sequence: CDR1 MNHEY, CDR2 SVGAGI. The CDR3 loop spans 13 amino acids. V was shortened by 0 bases and J by 10 bases, with 12 bases between the two germline ends. The DNA for the CDR3 is TGTGCCAGCAGTTACTCGGACAGAGCCCTCTACACCTTC. Amino acid sequence: CASSYSDRALYTF.

This clone was picked up a small number of times. The chain combines TRBV19 with TRBJ2-7; TRBD2 aligns across 10 bases. The germline V gene has CDR1 LNHDA and CDR2 SQIVND (reference sequence). Trimming cost V 5 bases and J 7 bases; bases outside gene matches: 11. CDR3 size: 15 residues. As DNA, the CDR3 is TGTGCCAGTAGTTTCTCCAACAGCGGGAGGGGTGAGCAGTACTTC. Protein product: CASSFSNSGRGEQYF. Based on the CDR3 plus reference TRBV19 and TRBJ2-7, the full variable domain is DGGITQSPKYLFRKEGQNVTLSCEQNLNHDAMYWYRQDPGQGLRLIYYSQIVNDFQKGDIAEGYSVSREKKESFPLTVTSAQKNPTAFYLCASSFSNSGRGEQYFGPGTRLTVT.

V gene TRBV15 combines with J gene TRBJ1-5, with D perhaps matching TRBD1 (5 bases). V dropped 3 bases and J dropped 7 bases, with 10 bases sitting between them. This CDR3 has 13 amino acids. Germline CDR1 reads LNHNV; CDR2 reads YYDKDF (reference sequence). The CDR3 DNA is TGTGCCACCAGCAGCACCGGGGGGCAGCCCCAGCATTTT. Amino acid sequence: CATSSTGGQPQHF.

CDR3 in amino acids: CASSQSTSPLTQYF. DNA for the CDR3: TGCGCCAGCAGCCAGTCGACTAGCCCCCTTACGCAGTATTTT. The chain joins TRBV10-1 to TRBJ2-3; TRBD2 agrees at 7 bases. J lost 8 bases, V lost 6 bases, and 11 bases had no gene match. The CDR3 has 14 residues. CDR1 is WNHNN, CDR2 SYGVQD, per germline (reference sequence).

The genes are TRBV2 and TRBJ2-1, with TRBD1 matching 9 bases. Per the germline V gene, CDR1 is SNHLY and CDR2 is FYNNEI. V was clipped by 8 bases and J by 7 bases; unmatched bases: 3. The CDR3 is made up of 12 amino acids. CDR3: CASGGTGNEQFF. The CDR3 coding sequence is TGTGCCAGCGGAGGGACAGGGAATGAGCAGTTCTTC.

The rearrangement joins TRBV21-1 to TRBJ2-7; the listed D gene, TRBD2, was not tested against the DNA. TRBV21-1 is a recognized pseudogene. CDR3 length: 17 amino acids. The CDR3 loop reads CASSKFRGTSGPYEQYF. DNA of the CDR3: TGTGCCAGCAGCAAATTCCGAGGGACTAGCGGTCCCTACGAGCAGTACTTC.

This chain links TRBV19 with TRBJ1-5; tentatively, D is TRBD1 (5 bases). The V end lost 2 bases, the J end lost 4 bases, and 9 bases lay between the germline ends. The CDR3 loop spans 14 amino acids. The germline V gene encodes CDR1 LNHDA and CDR2 SQIVND (reference sequence). The chain's CDR3 is CASSITAGNQPQHF. The CDR3 DNA sequence: TGTGCCAGTAGTATAACCGCAGGGAATCAGCCCCAGCATTTT.

This chain joins TRBV2 and TRBJ2-7; tentatively, D is TRBD1 (5 bases). The V end lost 4 bases, the J end lost 4 bases, and 5 bases lay between the germline ends. Germline V CDR1 and CDR2: SNHLY, FYNNEI. The CDR3 runs 11 residues. The CDR3 sequence: CASSGQYEQYF. The CDR3 DNA is TGTGCCAGCAGTGGACAGTACGAGCAGTACTTC.

This chain links TRBV6-1 with TRBJ2-2; D is ambiguous. The CDR3 extends over 11 amino acids. CDR1 is MNHNS, CDR2 SASEGT, per germline. Trimming stripped 5 bases from V and 8 bases from J, with 6 bases between. For the CDR3, the DNA is TGTGCCAGCAGTAAATGGGGGGAGCTGTTTTTT. Protein product: CASSKWGELFF.

This chain joins TRBV5-1 and TRBJ2-1; D gene uncertain. V lost 3 bases and J lost 0, with 4 bases in between. Germline CDR1 and CDR2: SGHRS and YFSETQ. The length of the CDR3 is 13 residues. CDR3 nucleotide sequence: TGCGCCAGCAGCTGGAGCTCCTACAATGAGCAGTTCTTC. Translation: CASSWSSYNEQFF. Full variable domain (missing parts from reference TRBV5-1 and TRBJ2-1): KAGVTQTPRYLIKTRGQQVTLSCSPISGHRSVSWYQQTPGQGLQFLFEYFSETQRNKGNFPGRFSGRQFSNSRSEMNVSTLELGDSALYLCASSWSSYNEQFFGPGTRLTVL.

Worth noting for this clone: A read error may account for a junction end that differs from germline. V is TRBV5-6 and J is TRBJ2-7; the D gene is possibly TRBD1 (5 bases). The CDR3 has 11 residues. Germline V gene data show CDR1 as SGHDT and CDR2 as YYEEEE. CDR3 bases: TGTGCCAGCAGCTTGGGGGGTCGAGACAGCTTC. As protein: CASSLGGRDSF.

V is TRBV7-9 and J is TRBJ1-4; 9 nucleotides match TRBD1. Per germline, CDR1 SEHNR and CDR2 FQNEAQ (reference sequence). CDR3 length: 14 residues. V lost 5 bases to trimming and J lost 8 bases; unmatched junction nucleotides: 6. Written as DNA, the CDR3 is TGTGCCAGCAGCCCACAGGGGGCTTGGGAAAAACTGTTTTTT. Translating it yields CASSPQGAWEKLFF.

This clone appeared a few times. This chain connects TRBV2 to TRBJ2-2, with D possibly being TRBD2 (6 bases). The CDR3 has 14 amino acids. Trimming left V 6 bases short and J 5 bases short, with 13 bases between. Germline V gives CDR1 SNHLY, CDR2 FYNNEI. The DNA for the CDR3 is TGTGCCAGCAGGGAGGGATCCAGGACCGGGGAGCTGTTTTTT. Amino acids: CASREGSRTGELFF.

CDR3 residues: CASSLSSGGYEQYF. In DNA form, the CDR3 reads TGCGCCAGCAGCTTGAGTAGCGGAGGCTACGAGCAGTACTTC. This sequence joins TRBV5-1 and TRBJ2-7; D is possibly TRBD2 (6 bases). The germline V gene has CDR1 SGHRS and CDR2 YFSETQ. This CDR3 contains 14 residues. V lost 1 base, J lost 3 bases, and 11 bases lay in between. Together with reference TRBV5-1 and TRBJ2-7, the CDR3 gives the full variable domain: KAGVTQTPRYLIKTRGQQVTLSCSPISGHRSVSWYQQTPGQGLQFLFEYFSETQRNKGNFPGRFSGRQFSNSRSEMNVSTLELGDSALYLCASSLSSGGYEQYFGPGTRLTVT.

This chain joins TRBV19 and TRBJ2-5; TRBD2 might be the D (5 bases). The CDR3 totals 15 residues. Trimming took off 4 bases at V and 5 bases at J, with 17 bases between the two ends. Germline V gene sequence: CDR1 LNHDA, CDR2 SQIVND (reference sequence). The CDR3 DNA is TGTGCCAGTAGTACTCCGGGCCCCCCGGGGGAGACCCAGTACTTC. Translated, it gives CASSTPGPPGETQYF.

This sequence joins TRBV20-1 and TRBJ2-7; no clear D gene. This CDR3 is built from 11 residues. Trimming pared 0 bases from V and 6 bases from J, leaving 6 bases between. CDR1 is DFQATT, CDR2 SNEGSKA, per germline (reference sequence). CDR3 nucleotide sequence: TGCAGTGCTAGAGAAGGTATCGAGCAGTACTTC. It is translated as CSAREGIEQYF.

The chain employs TRBV28 and TRBJ1-1; D perhaps matches TRBD1 (5 bases). This CDR3 is 14 amino acids long. From germline, CDR1 is MDHEN and CDR2 SYDVKM. V dropped 2 bases and J dropped 3 bases, with 10 bases sitting between them. The CDR3: CASSLGTGHTEAFF. The CDR3 DNA follows: TGTGCCAGCAGTTTAGGAACGGGACACACTGAAGCTTTCTTT.

V usage is TRBV28 and J usage is TRBJ1-1; D not certain. The CDR3 totals 16 residues. Germline CDR1 and CDR2: MDHEN and SYDVKM. V lost 9 bases to trimming and J lost 1 base, with 21 bases between them. The CDR3 DNA reads as TGTGCCAGTTATCGGCTTTCTCTTTCCCCGAACACTGAAGCTTTCTTT. As protein: CASYRLSLSPNTEAFF.

This clone was recorded only once. The chain has TRBV19 and TRBJ2-7, with TRBD1 matching over 9 bases. Per germline, CDR1 LNHDA and CDR2 SQIVND (reference sequence). The length of the CDR3 is 13 residues. J was trimmed by 5 bases and V by 8 bases; bases with no gene match: 7. CDR3 in DNA: TGTGCCAGTGGAGTACAGGGGGCTGACGAGCAGTACTTC. Translated, it gives CASGVQGADEQYF.

V and J are TRBV25-1 and TRBJ2-7; D gene ambiguous. Trimming took off 2 bases at V and 0 bases at J, with 11 bases between the two ends. This CDR3 has 15 residues. Per the germline V gene, CDR1 is MGHDK and CDR2 is SYGVNS. The CDR3 here is CASSEAPPFSYEQYF. The CDR3 DNA follows: TGTGCCAGCAGTGAAGCGCCGCCTTTCTCCTACGAGCAGTACTTC.

This chain's CDR3 is CATVAGPTGEQFF. CDR3 bases: TGTGCCACAGTAGCGGGACCCACTGGGGAGCAGTTCTTC. The chain is built from TRBV28 and TRBJ2-1, with 8 bases matching TRBD2. Germline V gives CDR1 MDHEN, CDR2 SYDVKM. J was trimmed by 10 bases and V by 10 bases; bases with no gene match: 12. This CDR3 comprises 13 residues.

In this sample, this clone turned up once. The chain employs TRBV15 and TRBJ1-5, with D possibly TRBD1 on 5 matching bases. Germline CDR1 LNHNV, CDR2 YYDKDF (reference sequence). CDR3 length: 16 amino acids. V dropped 3 bases and J dropped 2 bases, with 14 bases sitting between them. CDR3 sequence (DNA): TGTGCCACCAGCAGGGAAACCGGGACCCGCAATCAGCCCCAGCATTTT. Protein product: CATSRETGTRNQPQHF.

V usage is TRBV6-6 and J usage is TRBJ2-3; the D is unclear. The CDR3 length is 12 residues. Germline loops: CDR1 MNHNY, CDR2 SVGAGI (reference sequence). Between the trimmed V and J ends, which lost 10 bases and 4 bases, there was a span of 12 bases. CDR3 DNA sequence: TGTGCCACGACACGTACAGCAGATACGCAGTATTTT. It is translated as CATTRTADTQYF.

The chain joins TRBV5-1 to TRBJ2-2; 10 nucleotides line up with TRBD1. Germline trimming cut 4 bases from V and 3 bases from J; bases unmatched to any gene: 9. This CDR3 is 17 amino acids long. The germline V gene encodes CDR1 SGHRS and CDR2 YFSETQ. The CDR3 bases are TGCGCCAGCAGCCCGGATTTGGGGACAGGGGACACCGGGGAGCTGTTTTTT. Translated, it gives CASSPDLGTGDTGELFF.

The gene calls are TRBV6-4 and TRBJ2-2, with D maybe TRBD2 (6 bases). The germline gives CDR1 MRHNA, CDR2 SNTAGT. CDR3 length: 15 amino acids. V dropped 10 bases and J dropped 3 bases, with 18 bases sitting between them. This chain's CDR3 is CATRGSPGYTGELFF. CDR3 nucleotide sequence: TGTGCCACCCGGGGGAGCCCCGGGTACACCGGGGAGCTGTTTTTT.

As DNA, the CDR3 is TGTGCCAGCATCCACCCGTCTGGAAACACCATATATTTT. Encoded protein: CASIHPSGNTIYF. The chain links TRBV28 to TRBJ1-3; D gene ambiguous. The CDR3 extends over 13 amino acids. Trimming stripped 7 bases from V and 1 base from J, with 8 bases between. The germline CDR1 and CDR2 sequences are MDHEN and SYDVKM.

The chain employs TRBV2 and TRBJ2-6, with D tentatively TRBD1 or TRBD2 (5 bases each). Per germline, CDR1 SNHLY and CDR2 FYNNEI. This CDR3 has 15 amino acids. Deletions cut 10 bases from V and 0 bases from J, with 13 bases between. The CDR3, as DNA: TGTGCCACCCGGGACGGCCGCTCTGGGGCCAACGTCCTGACTTTC. Translation: CATRDGRSGANVLTF.

The chain carries TRBV6-1 and TRBJ2-1; TRBD2 agrees at 11 bases. This CDR3 has 17 residues. In germline, CDR1 is MNHNS, CDR2 SASEGT. Trimming took 4 bases from V and 0 from J; bases not matched to a gene: 5. CDR3 in DNA: TGTGCCAGCAGTGTAGGACTAGCGGGTAGCTCCTACAATGAGCAGTTCTTC. It yields the protein CASSVGLAGSSYNEQFF.